Below are 28 T cell receptor beta chains sequenced from a single sample in a study (dated by TCRdb to the mid-2010s). Library method: 5' RACE. Sequencing used an Illumina MiSeq. The public sequencing data were trimmed at Q25 with fastp and processed into clonotypes with MiXCR by TCRdb, which kept only in-frame beta chains. Rows with a matching CDR3 protein are joined into one entry that keeps the most common DNA and genes. Across this sample there are 20,000 to 25,000 distinct CDR3 sequences, with more than 25% seen only once. Together, the top ten hold roughly 2.2% of the sample. The source material was tumor-infiltrating naive CD4+ T cells sorted from the breast tumor. Explained via the paper, the cell subset or site label denotes: naive CD4+ T cells, CD4+CD45RA+CD25-. These receptors all stem from a female donor with breast cancer.

The rearrangement joins TRBV19 to TRBJ1-2; TRBD1 aligns across 9 bases. The V gene end was trimmed by 4 bases and the J gene end by 7 bases; junction bases not matched to a gene: 4. Germline CDR1 and CDR2: LNHDA and SQIVND (reference sequence). The length of the CDR3 is 13 residues. CDR3 region: CASSTGQGGGYTF. DNA of the CDR3: TGTGCCAGTAGTACGGGACAGGGAGGTGGCTACACCTTC. Looking up the rest from reference TRBV19 and TRBJ1-2 gives the full variable domain: DGGITQSPKYLFRKEGQNVTLSCEQNLNHDAMYWYRQDPGQGLRLIYYSQIVNDFQKGDIAEGYSVSREKKESFPLTVTSAQKNPTAFYLCASSTGQGGGYTFGSGTRLTVV.

This clonotype appeared a few times. A single base separates this from a much larger clone, so it may be a read error. J is TRBJ1-1 and V is TRBV7-3; D ambiguous. The CDR3 runs to 13 residues. Germline CDR1 is SGHTA and CDR2 is FQGTGA. This CDR3 reads CANSIQVNTEAFF. The CDR3, as DNA: TGTGCCAACAGCATCCAGGTGAACACTGAAGCTTTCTTT.

This clonotype appeared a few times. One end of the junction varies from germline; a read error may be responsible. The V gene is TRBV28, the J gene TRBJ2-7, with a possible D match to TRBD2 (6 bases). Germline-derived CDR1 and CDR2 are MDHEN and SYDVKM. The length of the CDR3 is 15 residues. This CDR3 is CASMTSGVGSPEQYF. The DNA for the CDR3 is TGCGCCAGCATGACGTCGGGGGTCGGCAGCCCGGAGCAGTACTTC.

V gene TRBV7-8 combines with J gene TRBJ1-5, with D unresolved. Germline loops: CDR1 SGHVS, CDR2 FQNEAQ. V dropped 5 bases and J dropped 2 bases, with 7 bases sitting between them. The CDR3 consists of 13 residues. The DNA of the CDR3 is TGTGCCAGCAGCCGGTTAGGCAATCAGCCCCAGCATTTT. It encodes CASSRLGNQPQHF.

The gene calls are TRBV7-3 and TRBJ2-1, with D possibly matching TRBD2 (7 bases). The V gene's germline CDR1 is SGHTA and CDR2 FQGTGA. The CDR3 is 15 residues long. V shed 2 bases and J shed 2 bases, with 10 bases lying between them. CDR3 region: CASSLGGATYNEQFF. The CDR3 nucleotides are TGTGCCAGCAGCTTAGGGGGGGCCACCTACAATGAGCAGTTCTTC.

V is TRBV2 and J is TRBJ2-1; tentative D call: TRBD2 (6 bases). The CDR3 runs to 16 residues. Trimming took 4 bases from V and 0 from J, leaving 13 bases between them. Looked up from germline, CDR1 is SNHLY and CDR2 is FYNNEI. The CDR3 region has the DNA TGTGCCAGCAGTGCCCGACTAGGGAGCTCCTACAATGAGCAGTTCTTC. Its protein product is CASSARLGSSYNEQFF.

This clonotype was counted ten times or more. The V gene is TRBV12-3 or TRBV12-4, the J gene TRBJ1-1; no clear D. The CDR3 is 12 residues long. Trimming took 1 base from V and 2 from J, leaving 2 bases between them. The CDR3 loop is CASSLVNTEAFF. In DNA form, the CDR3 reads TGTGCCAGCAGTTTAGTTAACACTGAAGCTTTCTTT.

The chain carries TRBV3-1 and TRBJ2-7; 12 positions match TRBD2. Germline values: CDR1 LGHDT, CDR2 YNNKEL (reference sequence). The junction had 12 bases not matched to a gene; V was cut back by 8 bases and J by 4 bases. This CDR3 contains 16 residues. Here the CDR3 DNA reads TGTGCCAGCTGCCCCGGGCGACTAGCGGGAGAGTACGAGCAGTACTTC. Amino acid sequence: CASCPGRLAGEYEQYF.

This clonotype was seen a few times. V and J are TRBV20-1 and TRBJ2-1, with 9 bases lining up with TRBD2. CDR3 length: 15 amino acids. Germline lookup yields CDR1 DFQATT and CDR2 SNEGSKA (reference sequence). Losses at the gene ends were 5 bases for V and 8 bases for J; bases not matched to a gene: 13. In DNA form, the CDR3 reads TGCAGTGCTGGAGTCCCGGGACTAGCAGGCTATGAGCAGTTCTTC. Translated, it gives CSAGVPGLAGYEQFF.

This clonotype appeared a few times. The chain employs TRBV24-1 and TRBJ2-3, with TRBD2 matching over 7 bases. V was clipped by 4 bases and J by 1 base; unmatched bases: 7. Germline values: CDR1 KGHDR, CDR2 SFDVKD. There are 16 residues in the CDR3. Here the CDR3 reads CATSDRAGVRTDTQYF. The CDR3 DNA follows: TGTGCCACCAGTGACCGGGCGGGAGTCCGCACAGATACGCAGTATTTT.

This clonotype was observed a few times. V and J are TRBV5-4 and TRBJ2-3, with D unclear. CDR3 size: 16 residues. CDR1 is SGHNT and CDR2 is YYREEE in the germline V gene (reference sequence). Trimming removed 3 bases at V and 0 bases at J, with 14 bases between. CDR3 sequence reads: CASSSSVGSSTDTQYF. Here the CDR3 DNA reads TGTGCCAGCAGCTCATCGGTGGGATCTAGCACAGATACGCAGTATTTT.

By share, this clonotype counts as medium-sized (0.01 to 0.1%). The chain recombines TRBV5-1 with TRBJ2-7; 7 bases line up with TRBD1. V trimming: 3 bases; J trimming: 7 bases; junction bases outside the gene matches: 16. The CDR3 runs to 16 residues. CDR1 is SGHRS and CDR2 is YFSETQ in the germline V gene. The CDR3 region has the DNA TGCGCCAGCAGCTCGGGGACAGACACCTTCATTGGAGAGCAGTACTTC. This encodes CASSSGTDTFIGEQYF.

This clonotype occurred a few times. A much more abundant neighbour one base away suggests this may be a read error. The V and J genes are TRBV5-1 and TRBJ2-1; D gene ambiguous. CDR1 SGHRS and CDR2 YFSETQ come from the germline V gene. Deletions cut 10 bases from V and 6 bases from J, with 17 bases between. The CDR3 sequence is 13 residues long. For the CDR3, the DNA is TGCGCCGGCAACCTGGACCGCGGCAATGAGCAGTTCTTC. It yields the protein CAGNLDRGNEQFF.

This clonotype was seen ten or more times. This CDR3 reads CASSHGTGRPLHF. The CDR3 DNA reads TGTGCCAGCAGCCACGGGACAGGTAGACCCCTCCACTTT. The chain recombines TRBV3-1 with TRBJ1-6; TRBD1 matches at 8 bases. The CDR3 has 13 amino acids. The ends lost 3 bases at V and 12 bases at J; junction bases unmatched: 4. In germline, CDR1 is LGHDT, CDR2 YNNKEL (reference sequence).

In regard to this clonotype: The junction departs from germline at one end; a sequencing error may be responsible. The V call is TRBV24-1, the J call TRBJ2-4; the match to TRBD1 covers 9 bases. Germline CDR1 is KGHDR and CDR2 is SFDVKD. This CDR3 is built from 13 residues. The DNA for the CDR3 is TGTGCCACCGGGGACAGGGATATAAACAGTCAGTACTTC. It encodes CATGDRDINSQYF.

By share of the sample, this clonotype is medium-sized (0.01 to 0.1%). V usage is TRBV5-1 and J usage is TRBJ2-1, with D possibly being TRBD1 or TRBD2 (6 bases each). V was pared by 4 bases and J by 1 base, with 18 bases between. This CDR3 region has 17 residues. Per the germline V gene, CDR1 is SGHRS and CDR2 is YFSETQ. The CDR3 nucleotides read TGCGCCAGCAGCCGGTGGGGGGCGGTGGTGTCCTACAATGAGCAGTTCTTC. Its translation: CASSRWGAVVSYNEQFF.

By its share, this clonotype is medium-sized. V and J are TRBV11-1 and TRBJ2-1; 10 bases agree with TRBD2. With 0 bases clipped from V and 15 bases from J, the junction kept 8 bases outside the gene matches. In germline, CDR1 is SGHAT, CDR2 FQDESV (reference sequence). This CDR3 has 14 amino acids. DNA of the CDR3: TGTGCCAGCAGCTTAGCGTCTAGCGGGAGTAACCGGTTCTTC. Residues: CASSLASSGSNRFF.

In its sample, this clonotype was seen many times. The J gene is TRBJ2-1, the V gene TRBV20-1; either TRBD1 or TRBD2 may supply D (5 bases each). The CDR3 is 15 amino acids. Germline V lookup: CDR1 DFQATT, CDR2 SNEGSKA (reference sequence). Trimming took off 3 bases at V and 4 bases at J, with 16 bases between the two ends. The CDR3 region has the DNA TGCAGTGCTAGCGCCAATGACGGGACGTACAATGAGCAGTTCTTC. This codes for CSASANDGTYNEQFF.

The J gene is TRBJ2-1, the V gene TRBV29-1; 7 bases map to TRBD2. The CDR3 totals 13 residues. Trimming removed 4 bases from V and 8 bases from J; junction bases left unmatched: 8. Germline V gene data show CDR1 as SQVTM and CDR2 as ANQGSEA. The CDR3 DNA is TGCAGCGTTGGGGGGAGGGCCTTTGATGAGCAGTTCTTC. Amino acids: CSVGGRAFDEQFF.

V and J are TRBV12-3 or TRBV12-4 and TRBJ2-7; 8 bases fit TRBD2. Losses at the gene ends were 6 bases for V and 6 bases for J; bases not matched to a gene: 10. The CDR3 runs 14 residues. The CDR3 DNA sequence: TGTGCCAGCAGCCGCGCGGGGGGACCGGGCGAGCAGTACTTC. Its protein product is CASSRAGGPGEQYF.

This clonotype occurred once. The gene calls are TRBV20-1 and TRBJ2-7; D possibly corresponds to TRBD2 (6 bases). Germline V gives CDR1 DFQATT, CDR2 SNEGSKA (reference sequence). Trimming left V 6 bases short and J 0 bases short, with 12 bases between. The CDR3 loop spans 13 amino acids. This CDR3 is CSATLATSYEQYF. The CDR3 DNA follows: TGCAGTGCGACCCTAGCGACCTCCTACGAGCAGTACTTC.

This clonotype was recorded a few times. The chain recombines TRBV6-1 with TRBJ1-5, with TRBD1 matching over 8 bases. This CDR3 has 13 amino acids. CDR1 and CDR2 (germline): MNHNS, SASEGT. After removal of 6 bases from V and 2 bases from J, the junction contained 0 bases not matched to a gene. In nucleotides, the CDR3 is TGTGCCAGCAGGGACAGGGGCAATCAGCCCCAGCATTTT. Protein: CASRDRGNQPQHF.

With regard to this clonotype: This may come from a read error, since a much larger clone is one base off. The rearrangement uses TRBV12-5 and TRBJ2-7, with a possible D match to TRBD1 (5 bases). CDR1 LGHNT and CDR2 FRNRAP come from the germline V gene. CDR3 length: 13 amino acids. V was shortened by 3 bases and J by 3 bases, with 9 bases between the two germline ends. Here the CDR3 DNA reads TGTGCTAGTGGTTTTGGCAGGGACTACGAGCAGTACTTC. Translation gives CASGFGRDYEQYF.

V is TRBV20-1 and J is TRBJ2-1, with TRBD2 identical over 12 bases. In germline, CDR1 is DFQATT, CDR2 SNEGSKA (reference sequence). This CDR3 has 17 residues. In DNA form, the CDR3 reads TGCGGGCTCCTAGCGGGAGGGCCCCTTTTCTCTCGCAATGAGCAGTTCTTC. It specifies CGLLAGGPLFSRNEQFF.

In this sample, this clonotype turned up many times. The J gene is TRBJ1-5, the V gene TRBV19; D might be TRBD1 (6 bases). The CDR3 consists of 14 residues. V was cut by 4 bases and J by 4 bases, with 11 bases left in between. CDR1 is LNHDA and CDR2 is SQIVND in the germline V gene (reference sequence). In nucleotides, the CDR3 is TGTGCCAGTAGTAGAGACAGGATAAATCAGCCCCAGCATTTT. Its protein is CASSRDRINQPQHF.

As regards this clonotype: A much larger clone lies one base from this, so it may be a read error. The chain joins TRBV20-1 to TRBJ2-1; 9 bases agree with TRBD1. The CDR3 consists of 16 residues. CDR1 is DFQATT, CDR2 SNEGSKA, per germline (reference sequence). Trimming took 3 bases from V and 0 from J; bases not matched to a gene: 6. The CDR3 loop is CSASLTGGSSYNEQFF. The DNA of the CDR3 is TGCAGTGCTAGTCTGACAGGGGGAAGCTCCTACAATGAGCAGTTCTTC.

This clonotype was seen a handful of times. V is TRBV4-1 and J is TRBJ2-1; no clear D. Trimming shortened V by 1 base and J by 1 base, and 11 bases separated the two germline ends. In germline, CDR1 is MGHRA, CDR2 YSYEKL. This CDR3 is built from 16 residues. The CDR3 region is CASSQVNMVSYNEQFF. The CDR3 DNA reads as TGCGCCAGCAGCCAAGTTAATATGGTATCCTACAATGAGCAGTTCTTC.

The table lists this clonotype with a few counts. This chain uses TRBV20-1 with TRBJ1-1; D is unresolved. This CDR3 has 13 amino acids. Germline V lookup: CDR1 DFQATT, CDR2 SNEGSKA (reference sequence). Trimming shortened V by 3 bases and J by 1 base, and 9 bases separated the two germline ends. The DNA of the CDR3 is TGCAGTGCTAGCCCCTCAAGGAACACTGAAGCTTTCTTT. It encodes CSASPSRNTEAFF.